The 8 T cell receptor beta chains below were found in one sample sequenced in a study of control samples from healthy donors and cancer patients. TCRdb's table, derived via immunoSEQ multiplex PCR, lists solely in-frame clones and lacks some. The sample lists tens of thousands of clones, more than 75% occurring once. Sequenced: blood. All receptors come from a woman aged 50 to 65 in good health.

This clone was counted between two and nine times. The chain combines TRBV6-1 with TRBJ1-2; TRBD1 matches 8 bases. CDR1 is MNHNS, CDR2 SASEGT, per germline. CDR3 size: 16 residues. The V segment lost 4 bases and the J segment 0 bases; nucleotides outside the gene matches: 7. CDR3 in amino acids: CASSGTGGTANYGYTF. CDR3 sequence (DNA): TGTGCCAGCAGTGGAACAGGGGGTACAGCTAACTATGGCTACACCTTC.

The chain has TRBV6-5 and TRBJ2-4; a possible D gene is TRBD1 (5 bases). Germline values: CDR1 MNHEY, CDR2 SVGAGI. There are 13 residues in the CDR3. V shed 6 bases and J shed 6 bases, with 12 bases lying between them. CDR3: CASRNGAINIQYF. The CDR3 bases are TGTGCCAGCAGAAATGGGGCGATAAACATTCAGTACTTC.

The CDR3 is CASSPEAGGGSPLHF. As DNA, the CDR3 is TGTGCCAGCAGCCCAGAGGCCGGGGGCGGGTCACCCCTCCACTTT. The gene calls are TRBV7-9 and TRBJ1-6; TRBD1 might be the D (6 bases). Germline V gene data show CDR1 as SEHNR and CDR2 as FQNEAQ (reference sequence). V shed 5 bases and J shed 10 bases, with 18 bases lying between them. The CDR3 loop spans 15 amino acids.

The genes are TRBV10-3 and TRBJ1-2; 7 bases align to TRBD1. Germline assignment: CDR1 ENHRY and CDR2 SYGVKD. V trimming: 6 bases; J trimming: 8 bases; junction bases outside the gene matches: 9. The CDR3 has 13 residues. DNA for the CDR3: TGTGCCATCAGGGAATTACAGGGGTCGGGCTACACCTTC. This translates into CAIRELQGSGYTF.

The CDR3 nucleotides read TGTGCCAGCAGCCAAGATAGGCGGACAGATGAGCAGTACTTC. It codes for CASSQDRRTDEQYF. V gene TRBV14 combines with J gene TRBJ2-7; TRBD1 is a possible D gene (6 bases). The CDR3 loop spans 14 amino acids. CDR1 SGHDN and CDR2 FVKESK come from the germline V gene. The germline V and J ends were trimmed by 0 bases and 7 bases, with 13 bases remaining between them.

The rearrangement joins TRBV3-1 (or the pseudogene TRBV3-2) to TRBJ2-5; tentatively, D is TRBD1 or TRBD2 (5 bases each). The CDR3 sequence is 14 residues long. Trimming took 4 bases from V and 5 from J, leaving 14 bases between them. The germline CDR1 and CDR2 sequences are LGHDT and YNNKEL (reference sequence). CDR3 sequence (DNA): TGTGCCAGCAGCCCCCGGGACGTCTGGGAGACCCAGTACTTC. Protein sequence: CASSPRDVWETQYF.

This clone was counted only a few times. This chain connects TRBV24-1 to TRBJ2-2, with unresolved D. This CDR3 spans 13 amino acids. V was cut by 4 bases and J by 7 bases, with 9 bases left in between. Germline CDR1 reads KGHDR; CDR2 reads SFDVKD. The CDR3 loop reads CATSDPPDGELFF. The CDR3 DNA is TGTGCCACCAGTGACCCCCCTGACGGGGAGCTGTTTTTT.

CDR3 sequence: CASRLGRYGEQFF. For the CDR3, the DNA is TGTGCCAGCAGACTGGGGCGTTACGGTGAGCAGTTCTTC. The chain uses TRBV12-3 or TRBV12-4 and TRBJ2-1; possible D gene TRBD1, 5 bases. Trimming removed 6 bases from V and 9 bases from J, with 15 bases in between. This CDR3 has 13 residues.